Given below is one T cell receptor beta chain in context. Generated by immunoSEQ multiplex PCR, the TCRdb table keeps only in-frame clones and is missing some. Of fewer than 900,000 clones detected, more than 80% appear once; the ten largest clones hold about 1.5%. Treatment in this sample: roughly 20 received Ad26.COV2.S at low or high dose, single or two shots; 5 received placebo; per-sample allocation not given. Vaccine and placebo recipients were sampled on day 63 after the first injection. This record comes from a study of Ad26.COV2.S vaccination and SARS-CoV-2 variants. The germline CDR1 and CDR2 sequences are SEHNR and FQNEAQ (reference sequence). The V end was cut by 2 bases, the J end by 3 bases, with 20 bases between. This CDR3 spans 18 amino acids.

This material consisted of peripheral blood, taken in a trial of Ad26.COV2.S vaccine versus placebo. The V call is TRBV7-9, the J call TRBJ2-1; a possible D gene is TRBD1 (6 bases). The sequence derives from a person between 18 and 65 years old who received the Ad26.COV2.S COVID-19 vaccine or a placebo. CDR3 in amino acids: CASSLRPLTGLHYNEQFF. Here the CDR3 DNA reads TGTGCCAGCAGCTTACGTCCCCTTACAGGGCTACACTACAATGAGCAGTTCTTC.